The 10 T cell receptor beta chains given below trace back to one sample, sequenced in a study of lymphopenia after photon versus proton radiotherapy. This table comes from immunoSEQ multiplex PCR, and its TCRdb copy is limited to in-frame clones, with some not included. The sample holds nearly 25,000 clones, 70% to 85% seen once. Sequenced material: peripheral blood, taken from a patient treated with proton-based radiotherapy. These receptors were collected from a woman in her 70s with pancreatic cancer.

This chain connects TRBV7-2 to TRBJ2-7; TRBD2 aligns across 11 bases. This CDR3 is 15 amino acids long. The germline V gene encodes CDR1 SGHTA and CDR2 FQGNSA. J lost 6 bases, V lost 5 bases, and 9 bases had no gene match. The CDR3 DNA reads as TGTGCCAGCAGCCAGTTAGCGGGAGGGCTCGGCGAGCAGTACTTC. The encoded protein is CASSQLAGGLGEQYF.

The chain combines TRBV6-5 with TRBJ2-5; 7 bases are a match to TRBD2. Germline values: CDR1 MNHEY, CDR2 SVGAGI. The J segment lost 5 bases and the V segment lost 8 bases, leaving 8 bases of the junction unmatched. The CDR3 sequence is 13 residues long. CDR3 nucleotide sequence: TGTGCCAGCGCGGGAGATGAGGGGGAGACCCAGTACTTC. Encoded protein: CASAGDEGETQYF.

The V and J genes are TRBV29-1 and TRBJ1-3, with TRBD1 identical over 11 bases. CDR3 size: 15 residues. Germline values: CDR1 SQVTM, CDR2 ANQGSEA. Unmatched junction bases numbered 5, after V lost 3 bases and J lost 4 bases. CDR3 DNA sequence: TGCAGCGTTGACCTGGGACAGGGGGTCGGAAACACCATATATTTT. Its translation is CSVDLGQGVGNTIYF.

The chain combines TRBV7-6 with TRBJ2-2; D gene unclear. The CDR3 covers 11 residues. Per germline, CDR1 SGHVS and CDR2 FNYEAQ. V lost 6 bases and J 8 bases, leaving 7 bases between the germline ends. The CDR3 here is CASRLSGELFF. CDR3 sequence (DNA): TGTGCCAGCAGACTTTCGGGGGAGCTGTTTTTT.

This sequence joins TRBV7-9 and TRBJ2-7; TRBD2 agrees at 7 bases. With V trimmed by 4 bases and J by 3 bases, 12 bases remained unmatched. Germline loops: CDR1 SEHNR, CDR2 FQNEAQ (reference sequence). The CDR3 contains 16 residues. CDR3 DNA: TGTGCCAGCAGCTATTTCGGGGCGGGAGACGACTACGAGCAGTACTTC. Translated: CASSYFGAGDDYEQYF.

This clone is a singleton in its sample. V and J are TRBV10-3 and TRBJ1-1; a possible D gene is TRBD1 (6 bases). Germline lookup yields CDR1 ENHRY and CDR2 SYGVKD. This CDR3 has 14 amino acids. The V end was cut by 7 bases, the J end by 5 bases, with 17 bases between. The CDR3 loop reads CAIKGSGGETEAFF. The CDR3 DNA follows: TGTGCCATCAAAGGTTCGGGGGGCGAAACTGAAGCTTTCTTT.

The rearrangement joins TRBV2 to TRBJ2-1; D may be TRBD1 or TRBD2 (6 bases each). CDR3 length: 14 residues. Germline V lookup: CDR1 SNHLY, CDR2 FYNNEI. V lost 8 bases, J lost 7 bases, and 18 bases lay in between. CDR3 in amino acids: CASETGGGTNEQFF. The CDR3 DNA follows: TGTGCCAGCGAGACTGGGGGCGGGACGAATGAGCAGTTCTTC.

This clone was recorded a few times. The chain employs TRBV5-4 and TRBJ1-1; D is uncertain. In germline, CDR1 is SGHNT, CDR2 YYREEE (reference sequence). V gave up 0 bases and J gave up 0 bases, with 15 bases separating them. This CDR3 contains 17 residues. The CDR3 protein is CASSLVGRLRMNTEAFF. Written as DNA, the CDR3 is TGTGCCAGCAGCTTGGTCGGACGCCTACGCATGAACACTGAAGCTTTCTTT.

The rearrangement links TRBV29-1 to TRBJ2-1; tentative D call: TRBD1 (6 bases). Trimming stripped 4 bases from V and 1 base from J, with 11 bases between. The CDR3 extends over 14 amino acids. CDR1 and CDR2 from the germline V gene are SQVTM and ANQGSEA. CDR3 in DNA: TGCAGCGTTGCAAAACAGGGATCCTACAATGAGCAGTTCTTC. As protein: CSVAKQGSYNEQFF.

The CDR3 region has the DNA TGTGCCAGCAGTTTACGGGCACTGGGGGAAAACATTCAGTACTTC. Translated: CASSLRALGENIQYF. This chain connects TRBV27 to TRBJ2-4; D may be TRBD1 or TRBD2 (5 bases each). V was pared by 2 bases and J by 5 bases, with 13 bases between. Germline values: CDR1 MNHEY, CDR2 SMNVEV (reference sequence). This CDR3 is built from 15 residues.